This T cell receptor (beta chain) was recovered during a study of blood T cell repertoires in COVID-19. Background on the study: The United States, Italy and Spain supplied acute and convalescent COVID-19 samples.

How the authors handled the data: Estimation of nucleated cell counts was performed using reference gene primer amplification. The assay was immunoSEQ multiplex PCR, and TCRdb's table has in-frame clones only and misses some. That table gives V, J and clone size, and the DNA gave D and trimming. The sample holds 140,000 to 150,000 clones, roughly 90% seen once. CDR1 and CDR2 from the germline V gene are SEHNR and FQNEAQ (reference sequence). The V and J ends lost 6 bases and 3 bases respectively, with 9 bases between them. This CDR3 is built from 12 residues. Seattle researchers signed up patients amid active infection and tracked them longitudinally.

The source is a human donor with COVID-19, enrolled during active disease. The donor label of this sample is uncertain. Sequenced sample: peripheral blood. V and J are TRBV7-9 and TRBJ2-7, with no clear D. The CDR3 coding sequence is TGTGCCAGCAGTCTAGGTAGCTACGAGCAGTACTTC. Its protein is CASSLGSYEQYF.